This T cell receptor (beta chain) was sequenced for a study of shared clonotypes between healthy human individuals. Healthy and HIV-negative, the adult donors had no recent acute infections or vaccinations. Genomic DNA (from each subset) was split evenly across several immunoSEQ plates. Each sorted subset replicate got 200 ng genomic DNA, about 33,000 genomes. Measured with immunoSEQ multiplex PCR; TCRdb has only the in-frame clones, and not every one. The data contain 110,000 or so clones, about 71% of them singletons. The CDR3 has 13 residues. Germline lookup yields CDR1 MDHEN and CDR2 SYDVKM. With V trimmed by 7 bases and J by 5 bases, 6 bases remained unmatched.

The rearrangement links TRBV28 to TRBJ1-2, with TRBD1 matching 8 bases. This clonotype was obtained from a woman aged 30 to 39 in good health. Sequencing was done on a sample of memory CD8+ T cells sorted from blood. Subset in this sample: CD45RO+ cells pooled with CCR7-negative TemRA cells. This chain's CDR3 is CASNRQGIYGYTF. CDR3 nucleotide sequence: TGTGCCAGCAACCGACAGGGGATTTATGGCTACACCTTC.